These T cell receptor beta chains were read from a single sample in a study of shared clonotypes between healthy human individuals. TCRdb's copy holds only in-frame clones and misses some; the assay was immunoSEQ multiplex PCR. The table lists some 2.1 million clones, 95% of them singletons. The sample was naive CD4+ T cells sorted from blood. The origin of the receptors is a man aged 18 to 29 in good health. The CDR3 runs from the conserved cysteine through the conserved F or W. Each record gives: V gene, clone size, J gene, D gene, CDR3 DNA, CDR3 protein. D genes are given only for firm matches. Some rows mark clone size as missing; the rest say once, few, many or name a class of expanded clone.

V: TRBV11-3; size: -; J: TRBJ2-7; D: -; DNA: TGTGCCAGCAGCTTAGGGCCCGGACGCGAGCAGTACTTC; CDR3: CASSLGPGREQYF
V: TRBV7-2; size: -; J: TRBJ2-5; D: -; DNA: TGTGCCAGCAGCGTACCGGGGCCCCAGTACTTC; CDR3: CASSVPGPQYF
V: TRBV9; size: -; J: TRBJ2-7; D: TRBD1; DNA: TGTGCCAGCAGCGTACACCGGGACAGCTCGTACGAGCAGTACTTC; CDR3: CASSVHRDSSYEQYF
V: TRBV10-1; size: -; J: TRBJ2-7; D: -; DNA: TGCGCCAGCAGTGCGGGGCAGGAAACCTACGAGCAGTACTTC; CDR3: CASSAGQETYEQYF
V: TRBV4-1; size: -; J: TRBJ1-2; D: -; DNA: TGCGCCAGTACTCAGGTGTCCGGGGGCTATGGCTACACCTTC; CDR3: CASTQVSGGYGYTF
V: TRBV30; size: -; J: TRBJ2-7; D: -; DNA: TGTGCCTGGGGAGACAGAGCCTACGAGCAGTACTTC; CDR3: CAWGDRAYEQYF
V: TRBV25-1; size: -; J: TRBJ2-7; D: -; DNA: TGTGCCAGCAGTGAATCGTACATCTACGAGCAGTACTTC; CDR3: CASSESYIYEQYF
V: TRBV6-5; size: -; J: TRBJ1-2; D: -; DNA: TGTGCCAGCAGTTACTCGACTGGGGACTATGGCTACACCTTC; CDR3: CASSYSTGDYGYTF
V: TRBV7-6; size: -; J: TRBJ2-5; D: -; DNA: TGTGCCAGCAGCTTAGCCTTGGATCTCCCCTCCAAAGAGACCCAGTACTTC; CDR3: CASSLALDLPSKETQYF
V: TRBV18; size: -; J: TRBJ2-5; D: -; DNA: TGTGCCAGCTCACCGAGTACACAGGAGACCCAGTACTTC; CDR3: CASSPSTQETQYF
V: TRBV6-5; size: -; J: TRBJ2-2; D: -; DNA: TGTGCCAGCAGTACCACCGGGACACTCACCGGGGAGCTGTTTTTT; CDR3: CASSTTGTLTGELFF
V: TRBV10-3; size: -; J: TRBJ2-1; D: -; DNA: TGTGCCATCACTGGGGGTTCCGATGAGCAGTTCTTC; CDR3: CAITGGSDEQFF
V: TRBV7-8; size: once; J: TRBJ2-6; D: -; DNA: TGTGCCAGCAGCCCCTCGGGTGGGGCCAACGTCCTGACTTTC; CDR3: CASSPSGGANVLTF
V: TRBV2; size: -; J: TRBJ2-1; D: -; DNA: TGTGCCAGCAGTGGCCTAGATCTTACGAATGAGCAGTTCTTC; CDR3: CASSGLDLTNEQFF
V: TRBV30; size: -; J: TRBJ2-3; D: -; DNA: TGTGCCTGGAGTGTATCTTGGCCCTTTGATTACACAGATACGCAGTATTTT; CDR3: CAWSVSWPFDYTDTQYF
V: TRBV4-1; size: -; J: TRBJ2-7; D: -; DNA: TGCGCCAGCAGCCAAGGCCCGGGCAGATTTTCCTACGAGCAGTACTTC; CDR3: CASSQGPGRFSYEQYF
V: TRBV5-1; size: -; J: TRBJ1-1; D: TRBD1; DNA: TGCGCCAGCAGCTGGGACAGGGTCGACACTGAAGCTTTCTTT; CDR3: CASSWDRVDTEAFF
V: TRBV6-1; size: -; J: TRBJ1-2; D: -; DNA: TGTGCCAGCAGTGAATTTGGGGGGTCTAACTATGGCTACACCTTC; CDR3: CASSEFGGSNYGYTF
V: TRBV6-6; size: once; J: TRBJ2-2; D: -; DNA: TGTGCCAGCCGTTTGACGGGTGAGACCGGGGAGCTGTTTTTT; CDR3: CASRLTGETGELFF
V: TRBV7-8; size: -; J: TRBJ1-1; D: TRBD1; DNA: TGTGCCAGCACCCTCAATCCCCGGGGGGACAGGAACACTGAAGCTTTCTTT; CDR3: CASTLNPRGDRNTEAFF
V: TRBV10-3; size: -; J: TRBJ2-7; D: -; DNA: TGTGCCATCAGTGAGACGGAGCGGAAACCCTACGAGCAGTACTTC; CDR3: CAISETERKPYEQYF
V: TRBV7-8; size: -; J: TRBJ1-1; D: -; DNA: TGTGCCAGCAGCTCGACAGCCTTTAACACTGAAGCTTTCTTT; CDR3: CASSSTAFNTEAFF
V: TRBV30; size: -; J: TRBJ1-5; D: -; DNA: TGTGCCTGGAGTAGAATAAGCAATCAGCCCCAGCATTTT; CDR3: CAWSRISNQPQHF
V: TRBV4-1; size: -; J: TRBJ2-7; D: TRBD2; DNA: TGCGCCAGCAGCCAAGGCGTTAGCGGGGTTGCCTCCTACGAGCAGTACTTC; CDR3: CASSQGVSGVASYEQYF
V: TRBV18; size: many; J: TRBJ1-5; D: TRBD1; DNA: TGTGCCAGCTCACCCCAGGGGGGCACGATCGTCTCTCAGCCCCAGCATTTT; CDR3: CASSPQGGTIVSQPQHF
V: TRBV18; size: once; J: TRBJ2-5; D: -; DNA: TGTGCCAGCTCACCGTCCGGGGAGACCCAGTACTTC; CDR3: CASSPSGETQYF
V: TRBV4-1; size: -; J: TRBJ2-7; D: -; DNA: TGCGCCAGCAGCCAAGAAATTTTGACGGTTGAGCAGTACTTC; CDR3: CASSQEILTVEQYF